Presented here are 26 T cell receptor beta chains from one specimen sequenced in a study of Graves' ophthalmopathy and Graves' hyperthyroidism. Investigators amplified TCR beta CDR3 regions from RNA transcripts. First-round RT-PCR employed HTBI primers, with a second-round multiplex PCR after it. TCRdb recomputed calls from the multiplex PCR reads with MiXCR, one row per CDR3 protein. The sample lists about 210,000 distinct CDR3 sequences, around 30% occurring once. The sequenced sample consisted of peripheral blood. These receptors were taken from a man in his forties or fifties with Graves' ophthalmopathy.

This clonotype was found many times. V gene TRBV12-3 or TRBV12-4 combines with J gene TRBJ1-5; 9 positions match TRBD1. CDR3 size: 18 residues. V lost 6 bases to trimming and J lost 1 base; unmatched junction nucleotides: 13. The CDR3 sequence: CASSQTLRTGASNQPQHF. CDR3 nucleotides: TGTGCCAGCAGCCAAACCCTTAGGACAGGGGCCAGCAATCAGCCCCAGCATTTT.

This clonotype was recorded many times. The chain couples TRBV6-1 to TRBJ2-7; possibly TRBD1 for D (6 bases). Trimming pared 1 base from V and 6 bases from J, leaving 13 bases between. The germline V gene encodes CDR1 MNHNS and CDR2 SASEGT. The CDR3 runs to 14 residues. The CDR3 region has the DNA TGTGCCAGCAGTGAAGTTTGGGGGCGCGGCGAGCAGTACTTC. It specifies CASSEVWGRGEQYF.

This clonotype was counted many times. The chain links TRBV12-3 or TRBV12-4 to TRBJ1-2; D gene unclear. CDR3 length: 11 residues. V was cut by 1 base and J by 12 bases, with 9 bases left in between. The CDR3 reads CASSLGGEDTF. The CDR3 coding sequence is TGTGCCAGCAGTTTAGGCGGGGAGGACACCTTC.

Ten or more counts support this clonotype. The chain combines TRBV12-3 or TRBV12-4 with TRBJ2-4; weak D call: TRBD2 (5 bases). Trimming removed 2 bases from V and 8 bases from J, with 7 bases in between. This CDR3 contains 12 residues. CDR3 in DNA: TGTGCCAGCAGTTTACAGAGGGACATTCAGTACTTC. This encodes CASSLQRDIQYF.

There are many counts of this clonotype. The chain combines TRBV30 with TRBJ1-5; D ambiguous. Germline CDR1 GTSNPN, CDR2 SVGIG (reference sequence). The CDR3 runs to 13 residues. With 3 bases removed from V and 4 bases from J, the gap between germline ends came to 10 bases. For the CDR3, the DNA is TGTGCCTGGAGAGGGCATAATAATCAGCCCCAGCATTTT. It yields the protein CAWRGHNNQPQHF.

In its sample, this clonotype was seen many times. The rearrangement joins TRBV6-1 to TRBJ1-5; D is unresolved. The V gene's germline CDR1 is MNHNS and CDR2 SASEGT. The CDR3 runs to 15 residues. V was cut by 2 bases and J by 1 base, with 9 bases left in between. CDR3: CASSEWRGSNQPQHF. CDR3 nucleotide sequence: TGTGCCAGCAGTGAATGGCGGGGAAGCAATCAGCCCCAGCATTTT.

This clonotype was seen repeatedly, ten times or more. The genes are TRBV28 and TRBJ2-5; TRBD1 aligns across 8 bases. The CDR3 spans 15 residues. J was trimmed by 4 bases and V by 1 base; bases with no gene match: 5. Germline V gene lookup returns CDR1 MDHEN and CDR2 SYDVKM. The CDR3 DNA reads TGTGCCAGCAGTTTATCTACCGACAGGGGAGAGACCCAGTACTTC. Its protein product is CASSLSTDRGETQYF.

The genes are TRBV12-3 or TRBV12-4 and TRBJ2-2; D ambiguous. The ends were cut back, 7 bases at V and 2 bases at J, with 17 bases in the middle. The CDR3 has 16 amino acids. The CDR3 DNA is TGTGCCAGCACCCCTGTATTCCGCCCTAACACCGGGGAGCTGTTTTTT. Its protein is CASTPVFRPNTGELFF.

This clonotype has ten or more counts. V and J are TRBV2 and TRBJ2-7; D unclear. The CDR3 is made up of 13 amino acids. Trimming cost V 6 bases and J 2 bases, with 11 bases left between them. CDR1 and CDR2 (germline): SNHLY, FYNNEI. CDR3 residues: CASRNYFAYEQYF. The CDR3, as DNA: TGTGCCAGCAGAAATTACTTTGCCTACGAGCAGTACTTC.

The CDR3 DNA sequence: TGTGCCAGCAGTTCCAGTCTAGATCAGCCCCAGCATTTT. Amino acid sequence: CASSSSLDQPQHF. J is TRBJ1-5 and V is TRBV6-5; D ambiguous. The V end lost 4 bases, the J end lost 5 bases, and 9 bases lay between the germline ends. Germline assignment: CDR1 MNHEY and CDR2 SVGAGI. CDR3 length: 13 amino acids.

The chain combines TRBV28 with TRBJ1-1, with D possibly TRBD1 on 5 matching bases. The germline V and J ends were trimmed by 4 bases and 7 bases, with 13 bases remaining between them. Per the germline V gene, CDR1 is MDHEN and CDR2 is SYDVKM. The CDR3 runs 13 residues. The CDR3: CASSSLGGNEAFF. DNA for the CDR3: TGTGCCAGCAGTTCCCTGGGGGGGAATGAAGCTTTCTTT.

This clonotype showed up many times. The V gene is TRBV2, the J gene TRBJ1-5; D remains unclear. This CDR3 has 13 amino acids. The V end was cut by 7 bases, the J end by 4 bases, with 11 bases between. Germline CDR1 is SNHLY and CDR2 is FYNNEI. The CDR3 DNA reads as TGTGCCAGCAAGGAACAGTCAAATCAGCCCCAGCATTTT. It translates to CASKEQSNQPQHF.

This clonotype was counted at least ten times. The genes are TRBV11-2 and TRBJ2-2; the D is unclear. The CDR3 loop spans 13 amino acids. Per the germline V gene, CDR1 is SGHAT and CDR2 is FQNNGV. Trimming stripped 1 base from V and 9 bases from J, with 9 bases between. The CDR3 coding sequence is TGTGCCAGCAGCTTAGTCCTCTTGAGGGAGCTGTTTTTT. It translates to CASSLVLLRELFF.

Ten or more counts support this clonotype. The chain carries TRBV12-3 or TRBV12-4 and TRBJ2-7, with 8 bases lining up with TRBD2. The V gene end was trimmed by 5 bases and the J gene end by 7 bases; junction bases not matched to a gene: 10. The CDR3 consists of 14 residues. The CDR3 protein is CASSLSGRAGEQYF. The CDR3 DNA reads as TGTGCCAGCAGTCTCTCCGGGAGGGCCGGAGAGCAGTACTTC.

This clonotype was found many times. The chain's CDR3 is CATSRVQGSGELFF. DNA of the CDR3: TGTGCCACCAGCAGAGTACAGGGATCCGGGGAGCTGTTTTTT. The chain is built from TRBV15 and TRBJ2-2, with D perhaps TRBD1 (6 bases). The CDR3 spans 14 residues. Trimming pared 1 base from V and 6 bases from J, leaving 9 bases between. Germline lookup yields CDR1 LNHNV and CDR2 YYDKDF (reference sequence).

The V and J genes are TRBV6-4 and TRBJ2-6; D tentatively reads TRBD1 or TRBD2 (5 bases each). Germline V CDR1 and CDR2: MRHNA, SNTAGT. Trimming removed 6 bases from V and 0 bases from J, with 18 bases in between. The CDR3 has 18 residues. The CDR3 DNA reads TGTGCCAGCAGGCGATTCAGGACTGACAGCTCTGGGGCCAACGTCCTGACTTTC. Protein product: CASRRFRTDSSGANVLTF.

The V gene is TRBV6-1, the J gene TRBJ1-6; D not resolved. The CDR3 length is 15 residues. Trimming removed 5 bases from V and 9 bases from J, with 17 bases in between. Per the germline V gene, CDR1 is MNHNS and CDR2 is SASEGT. The CDR3 DNA follows: TGTGCCAGCAGTACGGCCGGGGTTTGGAGTTCACCCCTCCACTTT. Translating gives CASSTAGVWSSPLHF.

This clonotype showed up many times. V gene TRBV27 combines with J gene TRBJ1-1, with TRBD1 as a possible D gene (6 bases). V shed 3 bases and J shed 0 bases, with 23 bases lying between them. The CDR3 has 19 amino acids. Germline CDR1 reads MNHEY; CDR2 reads SMNVEV (reference sequence). CDR3 region: CASSFRYRVQPPLNTEAFF. As DNA, the CDR3 is TGTGCCAGCAGTTTTCGGTACAGGGTTCAACCTCCGTTGAACACTGAAGCTTTCTTT.

This chain links TRBV28 with TRBJ1-2, with 7 bases that match TRBD1. Germline values: CDR1 MDHEN, CDR2 SYDVKM. V was clipped by 9 bases and J by 2 bases; unmatched bases: 12. The CDR3 spans 15 residues. The CDR3 bases are TGTGCCAGTAGTCCCGGGACAGCCCCCAACTATGGCTACACCTTC. Amino acids: CASSPGTAPNYGYTF.

The chain links TRBV6-1 to TRBJ2-7; 9 bases agree with TRBD1. Germline V gene sequence: CDR1 MNHNS, CDR2 SASEGT. This CDR3 has 14 residues. Trimming cost V 7 bases and J 0 bases; bases outside gene matches: 4. As DNA, the CDR3 is TGTGCCAGCATAGGGACAGGGAGCTCCTACGAGCAGTACTTC. Translated: CASIGTGSSYEQYF.

This clonotype was seen repeatedly, ten times or more. The CDR3 sequence is CASSFHEQYF. Here the CDR3 DNA reads TGTGCCAGCAGTTTTCACGAGCAGTACTTC. The gene calls are TRBV28 and TRBJ2-7; no clear D gene. V was trimmed by 3 bases and J by 5 bases, leaving 2 bases between them. The V gene's germline CDR1 is MDHEN and CDR2 SYDVKM. This CDR3 is built from 10 residues.

At least ten counts were recorded for this clonotype. This sequence joins TRBV24-1 and TRBJ1-5; TRBD1 matches at 7 bases. Germline V CDR1 and CDR2: KGHDR, SFDVKD. CDR3 length: 15 residues. V trimming: 3 bases; J trimming: 3 bases; junction bases outside the gene matches: 4. The CDR3 protein is CATSDGTDFNQPQHF. CDR3 bases: TGTGCCACCAGTGATGGGACAGATTTCAATCAGCCCCAGCATTTT.

As DNA, the CDR3 is TGTGCCAGCAGGACCCTTGGACGGACTACCGAGCAGTACTTC. Translated, it gives CASRTLGRTTEQYF. V gene TRBV6-2 or TRBV6-3 combines with J gene TRBJ2-7, with a possible D match to TRBD2 (6 bases). Trimming shortened V by 6 bases and J by 6 bases, and 18 bases separated the two germline ends. The CDR3 extends over 14 amino acids. Germline lookup yields CDR1 MNHEY and CDR2 SVGEGT.

This clonotype was detected ten times or more. This CDR3 is CASGNVDRVETEAFF. The CDR3 DNA sequence: TGTGCCAGCGGAAACGTAGACAGGGTAGAAACTGAAGCTTTCTTT. This chain uses TRBV27 with TRBJ1-1; 7 bases are shared with TRBD1. CDR3 length: 15 amino acids. The V gene end was trimmed by 8 bases and the J gene end by 5 bases; junction bases not matched to a gene: 14. The germline CDR1 and CDR2 sequences are MNHEY and SMNVEV (reference sequence).

This chain uses TRBV24-1 with TRBJ1-6; D perhaps matches TRBD1 (6 bases). The CDR3 runs 12 residues. The germline V gene encodes CDR1 KGHDR and CDR2 SFDVKD. V dropped 4 bases and J dropped 9 bases, with 6 bases sitting between them. CDR3 sequence reads: CATSEGGSPLHF. In DNA, the CDR3 is TGTGCCACCAGTGAAGGGGGTTCACCCCTCCACTTT.

This clonotype was counted ten times or more. V and J are TRBV11-1 and TRBJ2-7; 8 nucleotides agree with TRBD2. Germline trimming cut 5 bases from V and 4 bases from J; bases unmatched to any gene: 13. In germline, CDR1 is SGHAT, CDR2 FQDESV (reference sequence). The CDR3 extends over 16 amino acids. For the CDR3, the DNA is TGTGCCAGCAGCCGTAACATGGCGGGAGGAGGGTACGAGCAGTACTTC. Its protein is CASSRNMAGGGYEQYF.